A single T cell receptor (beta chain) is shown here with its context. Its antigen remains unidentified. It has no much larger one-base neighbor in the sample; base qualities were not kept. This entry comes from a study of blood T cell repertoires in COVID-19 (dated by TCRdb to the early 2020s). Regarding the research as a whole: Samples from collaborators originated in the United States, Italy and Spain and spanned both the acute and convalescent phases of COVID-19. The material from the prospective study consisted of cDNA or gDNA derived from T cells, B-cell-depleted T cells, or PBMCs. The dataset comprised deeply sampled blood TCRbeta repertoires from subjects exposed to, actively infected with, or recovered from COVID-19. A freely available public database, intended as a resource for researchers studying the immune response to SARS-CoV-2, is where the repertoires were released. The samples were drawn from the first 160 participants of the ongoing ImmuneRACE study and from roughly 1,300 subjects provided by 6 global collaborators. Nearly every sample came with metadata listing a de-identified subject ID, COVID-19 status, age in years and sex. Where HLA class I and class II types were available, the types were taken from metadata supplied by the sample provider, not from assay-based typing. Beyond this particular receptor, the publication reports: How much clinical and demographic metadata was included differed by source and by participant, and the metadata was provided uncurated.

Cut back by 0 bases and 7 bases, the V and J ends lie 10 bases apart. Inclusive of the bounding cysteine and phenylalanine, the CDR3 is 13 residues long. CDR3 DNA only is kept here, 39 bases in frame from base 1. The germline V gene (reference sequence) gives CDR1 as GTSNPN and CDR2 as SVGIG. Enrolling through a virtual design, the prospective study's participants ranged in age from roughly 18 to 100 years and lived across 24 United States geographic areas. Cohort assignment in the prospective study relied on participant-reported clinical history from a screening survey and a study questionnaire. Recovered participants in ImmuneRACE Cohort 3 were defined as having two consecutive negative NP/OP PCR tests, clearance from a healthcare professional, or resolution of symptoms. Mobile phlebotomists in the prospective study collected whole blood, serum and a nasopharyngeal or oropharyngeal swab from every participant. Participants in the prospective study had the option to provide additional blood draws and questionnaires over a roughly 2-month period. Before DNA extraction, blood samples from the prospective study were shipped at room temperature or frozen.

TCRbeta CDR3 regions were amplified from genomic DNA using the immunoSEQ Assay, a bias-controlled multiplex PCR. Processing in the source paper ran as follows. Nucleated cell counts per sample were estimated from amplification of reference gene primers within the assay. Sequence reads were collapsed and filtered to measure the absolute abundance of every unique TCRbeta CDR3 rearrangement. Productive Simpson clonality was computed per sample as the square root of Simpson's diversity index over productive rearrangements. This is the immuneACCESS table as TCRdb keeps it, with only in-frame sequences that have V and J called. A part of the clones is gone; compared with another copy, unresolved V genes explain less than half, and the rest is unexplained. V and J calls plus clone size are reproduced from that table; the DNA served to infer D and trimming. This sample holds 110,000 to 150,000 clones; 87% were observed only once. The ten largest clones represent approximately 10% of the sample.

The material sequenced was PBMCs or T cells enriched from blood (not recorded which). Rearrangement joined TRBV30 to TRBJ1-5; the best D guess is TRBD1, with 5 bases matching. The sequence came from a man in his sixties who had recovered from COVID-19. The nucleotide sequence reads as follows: TGTGCCTGGAGTGTACGGGAGGGGCAGCCCCAGCATTTT. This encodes CAWSVREGQPQHF.